This T cell receptor (beta chain) comes out of a study of tissue-resident memory T cells in lung cancer (dated 2019 in TCRdb). Regarding the study in general: Paired tumor TRM and tumor non-TRM populations from roughly 11 lung cancer patients were compared using TCR beta-chain sequencing.

The run used an Illumina MiSeq. TCR sequencing libraries incorporated unique molecular identifiers and were indexed with TruSeq single indexes. The paper's data handling went like this. MIGEC v1.2.7 was used to map and error-correct TCR reads, and VDJtools v1.1.7 was then used for analysis, with default settings for both tools. Repertoire diversity was quantified with Shannon-Wiener and inverse Simpson indices computed in VDJtools. A frequency threshold of at least three was used to define expanded TCRbeta clonotypes. Statistical comparisons of TCR diversity between tumor TRM and non-TRM populations used Wilcoxon rank-sum tests across fewer than twelve patients. TCRdb ran its own pipeline on the public reads, namely fastp trimming at Q25 and MiXCR clone calling, and kept in-frame beta chains. Identical CDR3 proteins give one entry, which carries the most common genes and DNA. The V and J calls were not made by the authors but by TCRdb's processing. The sample has roughly 290 distinct CDR3 sequences on record, about a fifth of them singletons. The biggest ten clones account for approximately 50% of the sample.

V is cut by 4 bases and J by 9 bases, and the space between the germline ends is 15 bases. In the germline V gene, CDR1 corresponds to MGHRA and CDR2 to YSYEKL. The CDR3 covers 14 residues, taking in both the cysteine and the phenylalanine. Only the CDR3 DNA stays, 42 bases, in frame from base 1. Summary of the overall study and its limitations: Expanded clonotypes were found to constitute approximately 73% of tumor TRM repertoires on average, compared with over 50% of tumor non-TRM repertoires. Per patient, the most expanded clonotype made up an average of 19% of sequenced TRM cells, a finding that suggests expansion of a single tumor antigen-specific clone. Compared with tumor non-TRM cells, tumor TRM cells had a significantly more restricted TCR repertoire, with lower Shannon-Wiener and inverse Simpson diversity.

Using a BD FACSAria-II, CD8+ T cells were sorted according to CD103 expression straight into ice-cold TRIzol LS reagent. Freshly resected lung tumor tissue was collected at the time of surgical resection. Fresh cells were Fc receptor-blocked, then stained for CD45, CD4, CD3, CD8A and CD103, with DAPI used for live/dead discrimination. Total RNA was purified from sorted CD103+ and CD103- CD8+ T cells using a miRNeasy kit. Sorting of tumor-infiltrating CD8+ cytotoxic T cells by CD103 expression was used to split tissue-resident memory (TRM) cells from non-TRM cells. The donors had treatment-naive lung cancer. Patients with respiratory malignancies who were newly diagnosed and untreated were recruited prospectively after referral. This clonotype is regarded as large (0.1 to 1%). Its antigen remains unidentified. Base qualities are not provided; no much larger clone lies one nucleotide away.

This clonotype was obtained from a human donor with treatment-naive lung cancer (subtype not recorded). Sequences were obtained from CD103+ CD8+ T cells from lung tumor tissue. The sample's cell subset or site label is to be understood as: tissue-resident memory (TRM) CD8+ CTLs. This chain is built from TRBV4-1 and TRBJ1-4; TRBD1 is possibly the D segment (6 matching bases). The CDR3 in this case is CASSLGQTAQKLFF. The DNA sequence is given as TGCGCCAGCAGCCTAGGACAGACGGCGCAAAAACTGTTTTTT.